These 15 T cell receptor beta chains originate from one sample sequenced in a study of T-cell reconstitution after alpha-beta-depleted transplantation in children. Preparation of the TCRbeta library was carried out with unique molecular identifiers. TCRdb used MiXCR to reprocess the PCR reads, holding one entry per CDR3 protein. The table has about 350,000 distinct CDR3 sequences, 13% seen once. Sample: PBMCs, taken from the stem cell graft. The receptors derive from a human donor who donated a stem cell graft to a child with Fanconi anemia.

CDR3 protein: CAISGLNSGGVTDTQYF. CDR3 DNA: TGTGCCATCAGCGGCTTAAATAGCGGGGGGGTTACAGATACGCAGTATTTT. This chain joins TRBV10-3 and TRBJ2-3; 11 positions agree with TRBD2. Per the germline V gene, CDR1 is ENHRY and CDR2 is SYGVKD. The CDR3 runs to 17 residues. After removal of 6 bases from V and 3 bases from J, the junction contained 11 bases not matched to a gene.

The rearrangement joins TRBV5-1 to TRBJ1-2, with 7 bases fitting TRBD1. V gave up 4 bases and J gave up 3 bases; unmatched junction bases: 9. Germline assignment: CDR1 SGHRS and CDR2 YFSETQ. CDR3 size: 15 residues. This CDR3 reads CASSVRQGSYYGYTF. The CDR3, as DNA: TGCGCCAGCAGCGTGAGACAGGGAAGCTACTATGGCTACACCTTC. Looking up the rest from reference TRBV5-1 and TRBJ1-2 gives the full variable domain: KAGVTQTPRYLIKTRGQQVTLSCSPISGHRSVSWYQQTPGQGLQFLFEYFSETQRNKGNFPGRFSGRQFSNSRSEMNVSTLELGDSALYLCASSVRQGSYYGYTFGSGTRLTVV.

This clonotype showed up just a few times. The chain has TRBV7-2 and TRBJ2-7; D is perhaps TRBD2 (5 bases). Trimming removed 2 bases from V and 2 bases from J, with 10 bases in between. In germline, CDR1 is SGHTA, CDR2 FQGNSA. The CDR3 consists of 14 residues. The CDR3: CASSLSGVTYEQYV. Written as DNA, the CDR3 is TGTGCCAGCAGCTTAAGCGGCGTGACCTACGAGCAGTACGTC.

This clonotype was counted a few times. The chain combines TRBV18 with TRBJ1-1; TRBD1 matches 8 bases. The CDR3 has 15 amino acids. Looked up from germline, CDR1 is KGHSH and CDR2 is LQKENI. With 5 bases clipped from V and 2 bases from J, the junction kept 7 bases outside the gene matches. This CDR3 reads CASSSSRGPNTEAFF. CDR3 in DNA: TGTGCCAGCTCATCGTCCAGGGGGCCAAACACTGAAGCTTTCTTT.

The rearrangement links TRBV10-3 to TRBJ1-1; 9 bases are shared with TRBD1. With V trimmed by 2 bases and J by 5 bases, 6 bases remained unmatched. Germline V CDR1 and CDR2: ENHRY, SYGVKD. CDR3 length: 15 amino acids. DNA for the CDR3: TGTGCCATCAGTGAGGGGGGGGACAGGGCTACTGAAGCTTTCTTT. Residues: CAISEGGDRATEAFF.

This clonotype was detected a few times. V gene TRBV29-1 combines with J gene TRBJ1-1; the match to TRBD1 covers 7 bases. The CDR3 extends over 14 amino acids. Germline V CDR1 and CDR2: SQVTM, ANQGSEA. J lost 3 bases, V lost 3 bases, and 7 bases had no gene match. Here the CDR3 DNA reads TGCAGCGTTGATAAAGGAACAGGGGACACTGAAGCTTTCTTT. It is translated as CSVDKGTGDTEAFF.

This clonotype showed up many times. The chain employs TRBV4-2 and TRBJ2-3, with D perhaps given as TRBD1 or TRBD2 (5 bases each). This CDR3 comprises 18 residues. The V gene lost 0 bases and the J gene lost 1 base, with 17 bases spanning the gap. CDR1 is LGHNA, CDR2 YNFKEQ, per germline. The CDR3 spells CASSQDARDLSGTDTQYF. The DNA for the CDR3 is TGTGCCAGCAGCCAAGACGCCCGGGACCTTTCAGGCACAGATACGCAGTATTTT.

This clonotype showed up many times. V usage is TRBV12-3 or TRBV12-4 and J usage is TRBJ2-7; 7 bases fit TRBD1. The CDR3 sequence is 13 residues long. V trimming: 5 bases; J trimming: 5 bases; junction bases outside the gene matches: 6. CDR3 protein: CASSTTGQDEQYF. The CDR3 DNA follows: TGTGCCAGCAGTACTACCGGACAGGACGAGCAGTACTTC.

This clonotype was detected ten times or more. The chain couples TRBV15 to TRBJ2-2, with D possibly being TRBD1 (5 bases). CDR3 length: 15 residues. CDR1 is LNHNV and CDR2 is YYDKDF in the germline V gene (reference sequence). V was shortened by 3 bases and J by 7 bases, with 15 bases between the two germline ends. Here the CDR3 DNA reads TGTGCCACCAGCAGTCTGGGGCCGAAGATCGGGGAGCTGTTTTTT. This encodes CATSSLGPKIGELFF.

In this sample, this clonotype turned up many times. The chain links TRBV15 to TRBJ2-5; 9 bases map to TRBD1. The junction had 8 bases not matched to a gene; V was cut back by 10 bases and J by 5 bases. Germline lookup yields CDR1 LNHNV and CDR2 YYDKDF (reference sequence). CDR3 length: 13 amino acids. CDR3 bases: TGTGCCATTGGACAGGGGCTGAGGGAGACCCAGTACTTC. Translated, it gives CAIGQGLRETQYF.

This clonotype was counted a few times. The chain combines TRBV6-5 with TRBJ2-3; 7 nucleotides line up with TRBD2. CDR3 size: 12 residues. CDR1 is MNHEY and CDR2 is SVGAGI in the germline V gene. V lost 11 bases to trimming and J lost 2 bases; unmatched junction nucleotides: 4. This CDR3 reads CAAGVTTDTQYF. The CDR3 region has the DNA TGTGCCGCGGGGGTAACCACAGATACGCAGTATTTT.

This clonotype has a count of ten or more. The rearrangement joins TRBV24-1 to TRBJ2-1; D may be TRBD2 (6 bases). V was shortened by 8 bases and J by 7 bases, with 20 bases between the two germline ends. CDR3 length equals 15 residues. Germline V gene lookup returns CDR1 KGHDR and CDR2 SFDVKD. Here the CDR3 DNA reads TGTGCCACCACGAAAACCGGGAGCGTTGGAAATGAGCAGTTCTTC. It is translated as CATTKTGSVGNEQFF.

Note on this clonotype: A read error may produce the germline difference seen at one junction end. V and J are TRBV4-3 and TRBJ2-2, with a possible D match to TRBD2 (5 bases). CDR1 LGHNA and CDR2 YSLEER come from the germline V gene. The CDR3 runs to 14 residues. The CDR3 DNA is TGCGCCAGCAGCCAAGATCTGAACACCGGGGAGCTGCTTTTT. Protein: CASSQDLNTGELLF.

This clonotype showed up just a few times. J is TRBJ2-3 and V is TRBV28; 8 nucleotides match TRBD2. The CDR3 has 14 residues. J was trimmed by 4 bases and V by 2 bases; bases with no gene match: 2. Germline V gives CDR1 MDHEN, CDR2 SYDVKM. CDR3 residues: CASSLKRGSDTQYF. DNA of the CDR3: TGTGCCAGCAGTTTAAAGCGGGGGTCAGATACGCAGTATTTT. Full variable domain (remainder filled in from reference TRBV28 and TRBJ2-3): DVKVTQSSRYLVKRTGEKVFLECVQDMDHENMFWYRQDPGLGLRLIYFSYDVKMKEKGDIPEGYSVSREKKERFSLILESASTNQTSMYLCASSLKRGSDTQYFGPGTRLTVL.

The chain employs TRBV4-2 and TRBJ2-5; 7 bases map to TRBD2. Germline trimming cut 1 base from V and 7 bases from J; bases unmatched to any gene: 9. The CDR3 totals 15 residues. Germline V lookup: CDR1 LGHNA, CDR2 YNFKEQ. CDR3: CASSQGAGPGGTQYF. The CDR3 coding sequence is TGTGCCAGCAGCCAAGGGGCGGGCCCGGGGGGGACCCAGTACTTC.